A selection of T cell receptor beta chains follows, all from one sample in a study of graft-versus-host responses after intestinal transplantation. Libraries were prepared by immunoSEQ multiplex PCR; TCRdb keeps only in-frame clonotypes and omits some of them. The table lists some 4,400 clones, about a quarter of them singletons. The sequences come from alloreactive CD4+ T cells from a mixed lymphocyte reaction culture, collected before intestinal transplant. The receptors were gathered from a human patient who received an intestinal transplant. The CDR3 runs from the conserved cysteine through the conserved F or W. D genes are given only for firm matches. Clone size is given for some rows only: seen once, a few or many times, or a class if the clone is expanded.

clone_size,j_call,d_call,cdr3_length,v_call,cdr3_nt,cdr3_aa
.,TRBJ1-5,.,13,TRBV19,TGTGCCAGTAGGGATTTTAGCAATCAGCCCCAGCATTTT,CASRDFSNQPQHF
.,TRBJ2-3,TRBD1,17,TRBV5-6,TGTGCCAGCAGCTTGCCTCCGGGACAGGGTTGGGCAGATACGCAGTATTTT,CASSLPPGQGWADTQYF
few,TRBJ1-2,TRBD1,13,TRBV7-9,TGTGCCAGCAGCTTAACAGGGGGCTATGGCTACACCTTC,CASSLTGGYGYTF
.,TRBJ1-5,.,12,TRBV19,TGTGCCAGTAGTATACTCAATCAGCCCCAGCATTTT,CASSILNQPQHF
few,TRBJ1-1,.,17,TRBV30,TGTGCCTGGAGTGTACGGTGGGGAGGGCCTATGAACACTGAAGCTTTCTTT,CAWSVRWGGPMNTEAFF
large,TRBJ2-5,TRBD1,16,TRBV4-1,TGCGCCAGCAGCCAAGGGACAGGGAAGGCCCAAGAGACCCAGTACTTC,CASSQGTGKAQETQYF
.,TRBJ2-1,.,14,TRBV9,TGTGCCAGCAGCTCCTCGAGGGGAAGCAATGAGCAGTTCTTC,CASSSSRGSNEQFF
.,TRBJ2-3,TRBD2,14,TRBV6-5,TGTGCCAGCAGCTCCCGGGACTACCAGGATACGCAGTATTTT,CASSSRDYQDTQYF
large,TRBJ1-1,TRBD1,15,TRBV5-1,TGCGCCAGCTCCCTCTTGACAGGGGTGAACACTGAAGCTTTCTTT,CASSLLTGVNTEAFF
.,TRBJ1-1,TRBD1,18,TRBV5-1,TGCGCCAGCAGCTCGCCCTCGGGGACAGGGTTGGGTGACACTGAAGCTTTCTTT,CASSSPSGTGLGDTEAFF
.,TRBJ2-5,TRBD2,16,TRBV11-3,TGTGCCAGCAGCAAATCGGGACTAGCGGGGGCGGAGACCCAGTACTTC,CASSKSGLAGAETQYF
.,TRBJ2-1,TRBD2,14,TRBV2,TGTGCCACAAAGGAGCGGGGCCCCTACAATGAGCAGTTCTTC,CATKERGPYNEQFF
few,TRBJ2-7,TRBD1,13,TRBV6-5,TGTGCCAGCAACCGACAGGGTACCTACGAGCAGTACTTC,CASNRQGTYEQYF
once,TRBJ1-3,TRBD1,19,TRBV10-3,TGTGCCATCAGCGCACGCACGAAGCTCCCGGGACAGTCTGGAAACACCATATATTTT,CAISARTKLPGQSGNTIYF
few,TRBJ1-5,TRBD1,16,TRBV19,TGTGCCAGTAGTCCCGTGACAGGGGGCGCGGGTCAGCCCCAGCATTTT,CASSPVTGGAGQPQHF
.,TRBJ2-7,TRBD2,15,TRBV9,TGTGCCAGCAGCGTCGGAGCGGGGGTGCGTAACGAGCAGTACTTC,CASSVGAGVRNEQYF
few,TRBJ2-1,.,12,TRBV28,TGTGCCAGCAGTTTATCCGGTAATGAGCAGTTCTTC,CASSLSGNEQFF
.,TRBJ2-3,.,15,TRBV12-2,TGTGCAAGTCGCCTAGGCAGGGGGCGAGGAGATACGCAGTATTTT,CASRLGRGRGDTQYF
.,TRBJ1-2,.,14,TRBV5-1,TGCGCCAGCAGCTTTTCCCCAGGGAACTATGGCTACACCTTC,CASSFSPGNYGYTF
medium-sized,TRBJ2-1,.,15,TRBV10-1,TGCGCCAGCAGTCGACTAGGGGGGTCCTACAATGAGCAGTTCTTC,CASSRLGGSYNEQFF
few,TRBJ1-2,.,12,TRBV2,TGTGCCAGCAGTGAAGATCGGGGTGGCTACACCTTC,CASSEDRGGYTF
.,TRBJ2-3,TRBD2,15,TRBV5-1,TGCGCCAGCAGCTTGGCCGTCAGGGAGGGAGATACGCAGTATTTT,CASSLAVREGDTQYF
few,TRBJ2-1,TRBD2,20,TRBV7-3,TGTGCCAGCAGCGCCCCCGACGGGCGAGCGGGGGCCTGGAAATACAATGAGCAGTTCTTC,CASSAPDGRAGAWKYNEQFF
few,TRBJ2-3,TRBD2,14,TRBV6-5,TGTGCCAGCAAAACTAGCGGGAGCACAGATACGCAGTATTTT,CASKTSGSTDTQYF
medium-sized,TRBJ2-7,.,14,TRBV28,TGTGCCAGCAGTTCGCACAGAAACCCCTACGAGCAGTACTTC,CASSSHRNPYEQYF
.,TRBJ2-5,.,14,TRBV5-4,TGTGCCAGCACCTTGGACCATTATCCAGAGACCCAGTACTTC,CASTLDHYPETQYF
.,TRBJ2-6,TRBD1,15,TRBV7-1,TGTGCCAGCAGCCGGGACAGGGCGGGGGCCAACGTCCTGACTTTC,CASSRDRAGANVLTF
few,TRBJ1-1,.,14,TRBV5-5,TGTGCCAGCAGATATGGCCCCTTCAACACTGAAGCTTTCTTT,CASRYGPFNTEAFF
.,TRBJ1-2,TRBD1,13,TRBV5-6,TGTGCCAGCAGCCAGGACAGGTCCTATGGCTACACCTTC,CASSQDRSYGYTF
medium-sized,TRBJ1-1,.,14,TRBV30,TGTGCCTGGAGTGTGGAACAGGTAGGCACTGAAGCTTTCTTT,CAWSVEQVGTEAFF
medium-sized,TRBJ2-5,.,13,TRBV5-1,TGCGCCAGCAGCTTGGCCAGGGGAGAGACCCAGTACTTC,CASSLARGETQYF
medium-sized,TRBJ1-2,.,13,TRBV5-6,TGTGCCAGCAGCCTCCGGACAGTCTATGGCTACACCTTC,CASSLRTVYGYTF
.,TRBJ1-6,TRBD1,17,TRBV19,TGTGCCAGTAGTATGACAGGGAGAGCCATCGGTAATTCACCCCTCCACTTT,CASSMTGRAIGNSPLHF
.,TRBJ2-2,.,13,TRBV2,TGTGCCAGCAGTGAAAAGGGGGCCGGGGAGCTGTTTTTT,CASSEKGAGELFF
few,TRBJ1-2,.,13,TRBV13,TGTGCCAGCTCGGGTCGGGTTAACTATGGCTACACCTTC,CASSGRVNYGYTF
.,TRBJ2-7,.,12,TRBV6-6,TGTGCCAGCAGTGACAGTCCCTACGAGCAGTACTTC,CASSDSPYEQYF
few,TRBJ1-2,.,15,TRBV11-3,TGTGCCAGCAGCTTAACCCAGAACTTTAACTATGGCTACACCTTC,CASSLTQNFNYGYTF
few,TRBJ2-7,TRBD1,12,TRBV6-5,TGTGCCAGCAGGATTCACAGGGGCGAGCAGTACTTC,CASRIHRGEQYF
medium-sized,TRBJ1-5,.,13,TRBV29-1,TGCAGCGCCGTAAGTGGTAGCAATCAGCCCCAGCATTTT,CSAVSGSNQPQHF
.,TRBJ2-2,TRBD2,19,TRBV4-1,TGCGCCAGCAGCCAGGGACTAGCGGGGGGGATGGCGAACACCGGGGAGCTGTTTTTT,CASSQGLAGGMANTGELFF
once,TRBJ2-6,.,16,TRBV6-6,TGTGCCAGCAGTGGTCGGGAACAAAGTCGGGCCAACGTCCTGACTTTC,CASSGREQSRANVLTF
few,TRBJ2-1,.,15,TRBV4-2,TGTGCCAGCAGCCAAGGGGGGAGCTCCTACAATGAGCAGTTCTTC,CASSQGGSSYNEQFF
.,TRBJ2-1,.,11,TRBV29-1,TGCAGCGTTGATGGACCCGGTGAGCAGTTCTTC,CSVDGPGEQFF
large,TRBJ2-7,.,16,TRBV28,TGTGCCAGCAGTTTATTGGCAGGGGGGGTCTCCTACGAGCAGTACTTC,CASSLLAGGVSYEQYF
few,TRBJ1-2,TRBD1,15,TRBV27,TGTGCCAGCAGTTCCGACAGGGGGCCCGGGAATGGCTACACCTTC,CASSSDRGPGNGYTF